The T cell receptor (beta chain) described here comes from a study of T cell responses to AZD1222 COVID-19 vaccine (dated by TCRdb to the early 2020s). Regarding the research as a whole: Because spike-specific TCR depth and breadth did not differ between the two schedules, AZD1222 recipients who got a second dose at roughly 4 weeks were pooled with those who got a second dose at roughly 12 weeks. A total of just over 230 trial participants underwent TCR sequencing, of whom 207 received two doses of AZD1222 and about 25 received two doses of the MenACWY control vaccine. Enrollment into the trials was organized by age into subgroups of 18-55, 56-69 and 70-plus years, and those subgroups contained roughly 150, 30 and 60 TCR-sequenced participants, respectively. Study-level results and caveats: Epitopes outside the regions mutated in the B.1.351 and B.1.1.7 variants were reportedly recognized by nearly half of the unique spike-specific TCRs. No day 14 peak-response samples were available, so repertoires were characterized only after the peak T cell response. The vaccine-associated CD4 TCRs covered the entire spike protein, and the dominant responses fell in regions 160-218 and 743-854. Participants were mostly white British and included more females than males, and it was suggested by the authors that clonal diversity may have been underestimated. In the small 56-69-year group, the increase in depth fell short of significance, most likely because of low power. Spike-specific TCR breadth and depth rose significantly after two AZD1222 doses compared with day 0 and with MenACWY recipients. Conclusions about previously exposed vaccinees are limited, since just five or six AZD1222 recipients were seropositive for SARS-CoV-2 at baseline.

CDR1 and CDR2, per the germline V gene, are SNHLY and FYNNEI. Measured from the cysteine to the phenylalanine, the CDR3 is 16 residues long. Here the CDR3 DNA is all that survives: 48 bases in frame from base 1. The CDR3 regions of human TCRbeta chains were analyzed by immunosequencing. The authors processed their data as follows. TCRs in the repertoires were matched against a reference library of SARS-CoV-2-specific TCRs that had been generated with the MIRA antigen-specificity platform. Breadth was defined as the fraction of unique TCRs that were SARS-CoV-2-associated. Depth was defined as the fraction of total T cells that were SARS-CoV-2-associated. Using the MIRA data, every spike-specific TCR was mapped to the spike region that the TCR reacted to and assigned to either a CD4 or a CD8 class. Log10-transformed breadth and depth values were compared by one-way ANOVA with Sidak's multiple comparisons tests. TCRdb provides this immuneACCESS table in a form limited to in-frame rearrangements. Some clones are lacking; in checked studies, under half of them reflect an unresolved V gene, and why the rest are absent is not known. The V and J calls and clone size were taken over from that table, and D and trimming were inferred from the DNA. Recorded for this sample are 150,000 to 200,000 clones; 85% to 95% of them occurred a single time. The top ten clonotypes cover about 3.9% of the sample.

The time point label, read with the paper, signifies: baseline before first vaccination. The vaccinee samples were drawn from two UK trials, COV001 and COV002, one of which was a single-blind randomized controlled phase 2/3 trial testing AZD1222 (ChAdOx1 nCoV-19) in healthy adults. Trial participant PBMC samples were collected at day 0 and day 28 after the second dose for TCRbeta chain sequencing. This clone came up once. Which antigen it targets is not known. An end of the junction differs from the germline gene, which may be a read error. This chain joins TRBV2 to TRBJ2-5, with TRBD1 tentatively as D gene (6 bases match). This clonotype was sampled from an adult in good health. The specimen was peripheral blood, collected on day 0 of AZD1222 vaccination. The CDR3 reads CASSEGLVGHQGTQYF. The DNA sequence reads TGTGCCAGCAGTGAGGGGCTCGTGGGACATCAAGGGACCCAGTACTTC.